This is a list of T cell receptor beta chains from one sample in a study of shared clonotypes between healthy human individuals. The protocol was immunoSEQ multiplex PCR, while the TCRdb copy is restricted to in-frame clones and leaves out a portion. This table holds hundreds of thousands of clones, 96% found once. The specimen sequenced was naive CD4+ T cells sorted from blood. The receptors come from a young woman in good health. CDR3s leave out the opening cysteine and the closing phenylalanine or tryptophan.

v_call	cdr3_aa
TRBV28	ASITTPRVNTGELF
TRBV18	ASSSPGVYNEKLF
TRBV20-1	STSFVEQF
TRBV4-2	ASSRTSGSRTDTQY
TRBV9	ASSPRTSVQETQY
TRBV4-1	ASSQFSGSIAKNIQY
TRBV19	ASSAGELF
TRBV19	ASSIAAGVGYEQY
TRBV11-2	ASSFLGGGGEQY
TRBV4-1	ASSQDQLAGWGEQY
TRBV6-6	ASRGQGSYEQY
TRBV21-1	ASSKEAREATFNYTGELF
TRBV28	ASSSGGRSYEQY
TRBV10-1	ASTSGTSGETSTDTQY
TRBV11-2	ASSPRTASFSYEQY
TRBV19	ASRFGMAGPLNQPQH
TRBV18	ASSPRAGTDTQY
TRBV5-1	ASSSSTYSSYNEQF
TRBV9	ASSADGTGIQY
TRBV6-6	ASIPGSKATEAF
TRBV5-1	ASSLESQETQY
TRBV7-3	ASSPKENRWGYT
TRBV20-1	SAPSGEQY
TRBV28	ASSPAGTGSYEQY
TRBV5-5	ASSLGVGNEKLF
TRBV18	ASSPTNSNQPQH
TRBV11-2	ASSLETHGRQPQH
TRBV2	ASSGWANTEAF
TRBV18	ASSQTGTNTDTQY
TRBV25-1	ASSARTGRIPGNTIY
TRBV10-1	ASSEESGLATQETQY
TRBV27	ASSLGPQGRNSPLH
TRBV19	ASTGQGVASNEKLF
TRBV9	ASSVGTVSNQPQH
TRBV28	AGGRGNSPLH
TRBV29-1	SVGTSGFQETQY
TRBV27	ASSFWDRFNEQF
TRBV27	ASSQFIAGSSYEQY
TRBV5-6	ASSHRTILSTDTQY
TRBV5-1	ATSTGADTQY
TRBV6-1	ASSGGLAGISYEQY
TRBV28	VSGTPYEQY
TRBV11-2	ASSRGQGVRYEQY
TRBV28	ASSPLTSGRAETQY
TRBV6-5	ASSNRVSEPQH
TRBV6-6	ASSSSQGGDEQY
TRBV9	ASSVEVAGRNEQY
TRBV9	ASSVGSPDTQY